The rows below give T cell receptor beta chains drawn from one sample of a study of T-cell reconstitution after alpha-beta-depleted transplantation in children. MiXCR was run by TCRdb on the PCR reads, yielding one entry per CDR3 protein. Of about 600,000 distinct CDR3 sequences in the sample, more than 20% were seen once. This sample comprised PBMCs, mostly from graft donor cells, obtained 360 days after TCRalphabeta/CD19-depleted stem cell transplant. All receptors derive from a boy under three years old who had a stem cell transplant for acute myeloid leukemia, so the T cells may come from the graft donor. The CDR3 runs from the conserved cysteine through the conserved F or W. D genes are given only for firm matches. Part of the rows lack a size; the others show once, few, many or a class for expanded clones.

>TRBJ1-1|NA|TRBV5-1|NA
TGCGCCAGCAGCGCCAACAGGGACACTGAAGCTTTCTTT
CASSANRDTEAFF
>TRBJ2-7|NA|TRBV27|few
TGTGCCAGCAGTTCTCAGACCCCACCGAGCTCCTACGAGCAGTACTTC
CASSSQTPPSSYEQYF
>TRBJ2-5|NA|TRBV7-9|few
TGTGCCAGCAGCTCATGGGGGTCCCCCCAAGAGACCCAGTACTTC
CASSSWGSPQETQYF
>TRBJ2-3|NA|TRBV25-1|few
TGTGCCAGCAAGGGGACGCTAGCAACAGATACGCAGTATTTT
CASKGTLATDTQYF
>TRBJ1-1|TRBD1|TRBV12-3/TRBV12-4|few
TGTGCCAGTATAGGGACAGGTGTTCTGAACACTGAAGCTTTCTTT
CASIGTGVLNTEAFF
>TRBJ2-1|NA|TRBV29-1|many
TGCAGCGTTGGTCATGGGACACCTCCGAATGAGCAGTTCTTC
CSVGHGTPPNEQFF
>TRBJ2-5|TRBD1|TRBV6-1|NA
TGTGCCAGCAGGAGCTACCCGGACAGGGCGGATCGAGAGACCCAGTACTTC
CASRSYPDRADRETQYF
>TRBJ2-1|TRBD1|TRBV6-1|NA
TGTGCCATAGGCTCACCGGGACAGGGGAACAATGAGCAGTTCTTC
CAIGSPGQGNNEQFF
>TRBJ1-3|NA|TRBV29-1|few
TGCAGCGTTGCTAACAGGAGGAACTCTGGAAACACCATATATTTT
CSVANRRNSGNTIYF
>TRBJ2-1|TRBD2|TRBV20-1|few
TGCAGTGCTAGAGATGGGACGGGGGGGACTTACTATGAGCAGTTCTTC
CSARDGTGGTYYEQFF
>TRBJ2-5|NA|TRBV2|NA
TGTGCCATAGCGATCTCGGGACGAGAGACCCAGTACTTC
CAIAISGRETQYF
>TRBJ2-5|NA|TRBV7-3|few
TGTGCCAGCAGCTTATTAGAGAACCATCAGTACTTC
CASSLLENHQYF
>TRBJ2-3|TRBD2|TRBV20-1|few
TGCAGTGCTAGACAAACTAGCGGGGGGGCTACGCAGTATTTT
CSARQTSGGATQYF
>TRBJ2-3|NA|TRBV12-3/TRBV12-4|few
TGTGCCAGCAGTCGGGGCCAGAGCACAGATACGCAGTATTTT
CASSRGQSTDTQYF
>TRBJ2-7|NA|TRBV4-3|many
TGCGCCAGCAGCTCCTCACCCGGGCCCTACGAGCAGTACTTC
CASSSSPGPYEQYF
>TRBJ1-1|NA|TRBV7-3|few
TGTGCCAGCAGCCCTGGGGACTCCGAAGGGGAAGCTTTCTTT
CASSPGDSEGEAFF
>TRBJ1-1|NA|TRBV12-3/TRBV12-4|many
TGTGCCAGCAGTCCCGGGCCGGATGAAGCTTTCTTT
CASSPGPDEAFF
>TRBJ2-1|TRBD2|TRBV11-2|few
TGTGCCAGCAGCTTTCCTCGGGGTACGAGCGGGGGGCCCATTACCTACAATGAGCAGTTCTTC
CASSFPRGTSGGPITYNEQFF
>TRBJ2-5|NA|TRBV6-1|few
TGTGCCAGCAGTGGCCTGATCGGAGAAGAGACCCAGTACTTC
CASSGLIGEETQYF
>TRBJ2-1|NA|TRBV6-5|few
TGTGCCAGCAGTCTCTCCAGGGGAAGAAACAATGAGCAGTTCTTC
CASSLSRGRNNEQFF
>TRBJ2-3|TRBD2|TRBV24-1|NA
TGTGCCACCAGTGATTGGCGGGGGTGGAACACAGATACGCAGTATTTT
CATSDWRGWNTDTQYF
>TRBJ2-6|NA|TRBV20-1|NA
TGCAGTGCTAGAGATGACTCTGGGGCCAACGTCCTGACTTTC
CSARDDSGANVLTF
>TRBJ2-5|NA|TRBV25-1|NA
TGTGCCAGCAGTGTGGGGGGTCCCCAAGAGACCCAGTACTTC
CASSVGGPQETQYF
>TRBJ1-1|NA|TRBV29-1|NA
TGCAGCGTTGTTCCGGGAAAAGCTTTCTTT
CSVVPGKAFF
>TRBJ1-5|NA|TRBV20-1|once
TGCAGTGCTAGGTCCGGGACGCAAAATCAGCCCCAGCATTTT
CSARSGTQNQPQHF
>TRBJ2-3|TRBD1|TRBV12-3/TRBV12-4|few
TGTGCCAGCAGTTTATCCCCGACAGGGGTAAGCACAGATACGCAGTATTTT
CASSLSPTGVSTDTQYF
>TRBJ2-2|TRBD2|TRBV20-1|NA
TGCTGTGCTAGAGCAACTAGCGGGGGGGCAGGGGGGACCGGGGAGCTGTTTTTT
CCARATSGGAGGTGELFF
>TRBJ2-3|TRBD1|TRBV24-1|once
TGTGCCACCAGTGACCCCGGGGACAGGGACTCCTTATTTTCCACAGATACGCAGTATTTT
CATSDPGDRDSLFSTDTQYF
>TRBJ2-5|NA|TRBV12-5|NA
TGTGCTAGTGGTTTGAAAACCGGGACGCCCCAAGAGACCCAGTACTTC
CASGLKTGTPQETQYF
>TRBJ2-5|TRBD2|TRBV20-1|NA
TGCAGTGCTAGGGGAGGGTACCAAGAGACCCAGTACTTC
CSARGGYQETQYF
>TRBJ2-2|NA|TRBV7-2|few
TGTGCCAGCAGCTTCCTGGGCTCCGCGAACACCGGGGAGCTGTTTTTT
CASSFLGSANTGELFF
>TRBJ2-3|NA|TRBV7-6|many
TGTGCCAGCAGCTTGGTTGAAGGGGCCACAGATACGCAGTATTTT
CASSLVEGATDTQYF